This T cell receptor (beta chain) was sequenced for a study of blood T cell repertoires in COVID-19. This clone was recorded a few times. The CDR3 runs 13 residues. V lost 3 bases to trimming and J lost 0 bases, with 6 bases between them. How the authors handled the data: Scientists estimated how many nucleated cells there were by amplifying reference gene primers. Only in-frame clones appear in the TCRdb table, and some are missing; sequencing was by immunoSEQ multiplex PCR. V, J and clone size are those of that table, while D and trimming were read from the DNA. The sample includes a few hundred thousand clones, approximately 90% of them seen just once.

This TCR derives from a woman aged 60-70 years with COVID-19, enrolled during active disease. J is TRBJ2-7 and V is TRBV12-3 or TRBV12-4; D not certain. Sequenced: peripheral blood. DNA of the CDR3: TGTGCCAGCAGTTTTACAAGCTCCTACGAGCAGTACTTC. Its translation is CASSFTSSYEQYF.